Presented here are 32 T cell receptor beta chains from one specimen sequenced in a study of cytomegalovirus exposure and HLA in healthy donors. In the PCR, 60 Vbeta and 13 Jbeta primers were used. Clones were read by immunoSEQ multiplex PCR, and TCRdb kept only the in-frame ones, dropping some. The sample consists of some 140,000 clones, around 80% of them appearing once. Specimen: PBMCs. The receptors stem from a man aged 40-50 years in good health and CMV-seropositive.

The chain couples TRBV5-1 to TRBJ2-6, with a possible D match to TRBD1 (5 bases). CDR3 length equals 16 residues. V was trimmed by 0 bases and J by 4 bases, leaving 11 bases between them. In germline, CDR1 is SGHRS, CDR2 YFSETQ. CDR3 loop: CASSLAWGAGANVLTF. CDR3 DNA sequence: TGCGCCAGCAGCTTGGCCTGGGGCGCCGGGGCCAACGTCCTGACTTTC. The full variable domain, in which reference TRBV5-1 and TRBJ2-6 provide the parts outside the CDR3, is KAGVTQTPRYLIKTRGQQVTLSCSPISGHRSVSWYQQTPGQGLQFLFEYFSETQRNKGNFPGRFSGRQFSNSRSEMNVSTLELGDSALYLCASSLAWGAGANVLTFGAGSRLTVL.

The CDR3 is CASSYTGGATQYF. As DNA, the CDR3 is TGTGCCAGCAGTTATACAGGAGGGGCTACGCAGTATTTT. The chain couples TRBV11-3 to TRBJ2-3, with a possible D match to TRBD2 (6 bases). This CDR3 region has 13 residues. Trimming cost V 6 bases and J 8 bases, with 15 bases left between them. Germline CDR1 SGHNT, CDR2 YENEEA.

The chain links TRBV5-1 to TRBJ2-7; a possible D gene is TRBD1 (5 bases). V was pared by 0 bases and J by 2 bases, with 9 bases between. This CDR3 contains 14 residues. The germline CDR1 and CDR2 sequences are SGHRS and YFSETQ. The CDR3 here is CASSLGQPAYEQYF. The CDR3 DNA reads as TGCGCCAGCAGCTTGGGACAGCCTGCCTACGAGCAGTACTTC.

DNA of the CDR3: TGTGCCAGCAGTTACACTCGGCCTACTAGCAATGAGCAGTTCTTC. Its protein product is CASSYTRPTSNEQFF. The V and J genes are TRBV6-5 and TRBJ2-1; maybe TRBD2 (5 bases). The germline CDR1 and CDR2 sequences are MNHEY and SVGAGI. The CDR3 spans 15 residues. Trimming removed 2 bases from V and 6 bases from J, with 14 bases in between.

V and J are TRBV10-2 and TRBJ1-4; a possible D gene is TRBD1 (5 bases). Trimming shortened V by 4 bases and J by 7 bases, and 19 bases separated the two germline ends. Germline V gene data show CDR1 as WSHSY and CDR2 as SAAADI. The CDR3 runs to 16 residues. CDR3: CASSGQGGRVGEKLFF. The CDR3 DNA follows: TGCGCCAGCAGTGGGCAGGGAGGCCGCGTAGGTGAAAAACTGTTTTTT.

DNA for the CDR3: TGTGCCAGCAGTTTATCAGGGGTTTGGGGTAGTGAGCAGTTCTTC. Protein sequence: CASSLSGVWGSEQFF. This chain links TRBV27 with TRBJ2-1, with D perhaps matching TRBD1 (5 bases). The germline CDR1 and CDR2 sequences are MNHEY and SMNVEV (reference sequence). Between the trimmed V and J ends, which lost 0 bases and 9 bases, there was a span of 15 bases. The CDR3 length is 15 residues.

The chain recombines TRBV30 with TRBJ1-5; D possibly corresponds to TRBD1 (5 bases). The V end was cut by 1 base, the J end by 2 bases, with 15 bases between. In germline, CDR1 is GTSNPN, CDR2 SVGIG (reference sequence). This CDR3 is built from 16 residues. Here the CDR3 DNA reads TGTGCCTGGAGTGATGAATTAAAAGGGGGCAATCAGCCCCAGCATTTT. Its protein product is CAWSDELKGGNQPQHF.

CDR3: CASSDYPVVAGKGTDTQYF. The DNA of the CDR3 is TGTGCCAGCAGTGATTATCCGGTGGTAGCGGGAAAGGGCACAGATACGCAGTATTTT. The rearrangement links TRBV6-1 to TRBJ2-3, with 8 bases matching TRBD2. V was clipped by 3 bases and J by 1 base; unmatched bases: 15. CDR1 is MNHNS, CDR2 SASEGT, per germline. This CDR3 spans 19 amino acids.

CDR3 region: CASSLGTSNSPLHF. The CDR3 DNA reads TGTGCCAGCAGTTTGGGCACCTCAAATTCACCCCTCCACTTT. The chain has TRBV28 and TRBJ1-6, with D unclear. Germline-derived CDR1 and CDR2 are MDHEN and SYDVKM. V was shortened by 3 bases and J by 7 bases, with 10 bases between the two germline ends. The CDR3 loop spans 14 amino acids.

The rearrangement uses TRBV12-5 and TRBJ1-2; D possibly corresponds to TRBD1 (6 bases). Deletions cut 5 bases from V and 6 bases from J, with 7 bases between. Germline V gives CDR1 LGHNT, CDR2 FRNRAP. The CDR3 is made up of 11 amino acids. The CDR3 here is CASGNRDGYTF. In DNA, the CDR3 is TGTGCTAGTGGTAACAGGGATGGCTACACCTTC. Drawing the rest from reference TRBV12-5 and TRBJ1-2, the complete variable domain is DARVTQTPRHKVTEMGQEVTMRCQPILGHNTVFWYRQTMMQGLELLAYFRNRAPLDDSGMPKDRFSAEMPDATLATLKIQPSEPRDSAVYFCASGNRDGYTFGSGTRLTVV.

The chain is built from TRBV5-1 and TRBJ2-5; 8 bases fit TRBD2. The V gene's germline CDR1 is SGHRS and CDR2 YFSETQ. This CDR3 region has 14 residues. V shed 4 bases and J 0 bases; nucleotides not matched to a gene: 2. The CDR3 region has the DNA TGCGCCAGCAGCCCTAGCGGGTACCAAGAGACCCAGTACTTC. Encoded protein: CASSPSGYQETQYF.

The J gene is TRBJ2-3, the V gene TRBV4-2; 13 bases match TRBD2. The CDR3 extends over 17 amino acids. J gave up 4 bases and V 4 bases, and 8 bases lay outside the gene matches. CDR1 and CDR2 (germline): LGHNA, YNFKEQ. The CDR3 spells CASSRMGTSGRADTQYF. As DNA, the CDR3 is TGTGCCAGCAGCCGAATGGGAACTAGCGGGAGGGCAGATACGCAGTATTTT.

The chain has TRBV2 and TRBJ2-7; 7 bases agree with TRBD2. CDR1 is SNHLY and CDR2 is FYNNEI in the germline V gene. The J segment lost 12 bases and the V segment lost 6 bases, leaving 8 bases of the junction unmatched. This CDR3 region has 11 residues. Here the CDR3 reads CASSDTGGRYF. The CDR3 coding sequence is TGTGCCAGCAGCGACACCGGCGGGAGGTACTTC. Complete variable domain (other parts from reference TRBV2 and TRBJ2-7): EPEVTQTPSHQVTQMGQEVILRCVPISNHLYFYWYRQILGQKVEFLVSFYNNEISEKSEIFDDQFSVERPDGSNFTLKIRSTKLEDSAMYFCASSDTGGRYFGPGTRLTVT.

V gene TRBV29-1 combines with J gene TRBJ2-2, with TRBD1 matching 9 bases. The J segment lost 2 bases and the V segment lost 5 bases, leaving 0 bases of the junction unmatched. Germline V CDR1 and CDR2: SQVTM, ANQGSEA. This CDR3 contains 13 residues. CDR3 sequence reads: CSVTGGNTGELFF. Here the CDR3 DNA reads TGCAGCGTTACAGGGGGCAACACCGGGGAGCTGTTTTTT.

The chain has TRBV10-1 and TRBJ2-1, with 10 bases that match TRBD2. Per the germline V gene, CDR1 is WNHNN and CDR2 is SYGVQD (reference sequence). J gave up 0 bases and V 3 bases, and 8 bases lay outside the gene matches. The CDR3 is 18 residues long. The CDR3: CASSDFSGGSRSYNEQFF. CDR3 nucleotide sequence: TGCGCCAGCAGTGATTTTAGCGGGGGGTCCCGCTCCTACAATGAGCAGTTCTTC.

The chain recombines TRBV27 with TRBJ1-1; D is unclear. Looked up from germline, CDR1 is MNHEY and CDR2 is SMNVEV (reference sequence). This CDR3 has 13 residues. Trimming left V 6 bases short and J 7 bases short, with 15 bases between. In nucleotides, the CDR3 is TGTGCCAGCAGCCGCCTTGGGCAAGGTGAAGCTTTCTTT. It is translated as CASSRLGQGEAFF.

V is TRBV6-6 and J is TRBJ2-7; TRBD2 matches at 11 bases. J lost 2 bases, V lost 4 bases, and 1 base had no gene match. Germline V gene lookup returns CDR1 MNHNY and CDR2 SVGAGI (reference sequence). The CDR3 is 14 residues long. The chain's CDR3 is CASSLAGGAYEQYF. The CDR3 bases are TGTGCCAGCAGTTTAGCGGGAGGGGCCTACGAGCAGTACTTC.

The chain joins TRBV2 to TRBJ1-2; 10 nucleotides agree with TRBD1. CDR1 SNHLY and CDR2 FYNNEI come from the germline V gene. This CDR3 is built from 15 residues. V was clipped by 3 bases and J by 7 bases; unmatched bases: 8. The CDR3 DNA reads TGTGCCAGCAGTGATTCGGGACAGGGGATTGGTGGCTACACCTTC. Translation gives CASSDSGQGIGGYTF.

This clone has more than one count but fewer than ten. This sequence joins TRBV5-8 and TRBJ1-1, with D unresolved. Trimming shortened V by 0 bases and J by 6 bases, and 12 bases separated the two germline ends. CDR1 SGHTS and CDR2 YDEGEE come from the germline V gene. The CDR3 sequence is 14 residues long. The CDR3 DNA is TGTGCCAGCAGCTTGGAGTTAAAGGGAGCTGAAGCTTTCTTT. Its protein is CASSLELKGAEAFF. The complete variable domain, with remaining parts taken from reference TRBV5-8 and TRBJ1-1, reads EAGVTQSPTHLIKTRGQQATLRCSPISGHTSVYWYQQALGLGLQFLLWYDEGEERNRGNFPPRFSGRQFPNYSSELNVNALELEDSALYLCASSLELKGAEAFFGQGTRLTVV.

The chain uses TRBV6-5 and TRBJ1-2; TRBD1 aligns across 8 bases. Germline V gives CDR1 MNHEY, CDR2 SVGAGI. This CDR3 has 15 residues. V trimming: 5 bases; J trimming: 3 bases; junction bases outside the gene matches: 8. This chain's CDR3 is CASSPRQGSYYGYTF. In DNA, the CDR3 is TGTGCCAGCAGTCCCCGACAGGGGAGTTACTATGGCTACACCTTC.

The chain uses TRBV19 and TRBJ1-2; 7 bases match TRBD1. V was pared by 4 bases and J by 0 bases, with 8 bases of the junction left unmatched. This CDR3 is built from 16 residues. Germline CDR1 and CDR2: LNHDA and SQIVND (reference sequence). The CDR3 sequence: CASSTATGKPNYGYTF. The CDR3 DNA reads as TGTGCCAGTAGTACAGCGACAGGGAAACCTAACTATGGCTACACCTTC. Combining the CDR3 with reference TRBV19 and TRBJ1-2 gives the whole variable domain DGGITQSPKYLFRKEGQNVTLSCEQNLNHDAMYWYRQDPGQGLRLIYYSQIVNDFQKGDIAEGYSVSREKKESFPLTVTSAQKNPTAFYLCASSTATGKPNYGYTFGSGTRLTVV.

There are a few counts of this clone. The CDR3 nucleotides read TGTGCCAGCAGTGAATTGGCAGGTAGAAACACCATATATTTT. Protein: CASSELAGRNTIYF. The rearrangement uses TRBV2 and TRBJ1-3; the D is unclear. This CDR3 region has 14 residues. Germline V lookup: CDR1 SNHLY, CDR2 FYNNEI. V lost 2 bases and J 5 bases, leaving 10 bases between the germline ends.

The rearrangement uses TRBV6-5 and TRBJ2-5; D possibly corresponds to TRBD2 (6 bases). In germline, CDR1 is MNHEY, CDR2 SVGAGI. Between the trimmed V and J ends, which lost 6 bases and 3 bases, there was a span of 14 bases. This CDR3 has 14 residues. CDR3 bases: TGTGCCAGCAGCTCCTCTTGGGGGGAAGAGACCCAGTACTTC. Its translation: CASSSSWGEETQYF.

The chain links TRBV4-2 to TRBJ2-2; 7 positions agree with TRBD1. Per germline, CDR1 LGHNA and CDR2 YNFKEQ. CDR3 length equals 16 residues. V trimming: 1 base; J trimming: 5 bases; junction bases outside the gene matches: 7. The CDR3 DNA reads TGTGCCAGCAGCCAAGGCCCAGACAGGGCTACCGGGGAGCTGTTTTTT. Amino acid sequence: CASSQGPDRATGELFF.

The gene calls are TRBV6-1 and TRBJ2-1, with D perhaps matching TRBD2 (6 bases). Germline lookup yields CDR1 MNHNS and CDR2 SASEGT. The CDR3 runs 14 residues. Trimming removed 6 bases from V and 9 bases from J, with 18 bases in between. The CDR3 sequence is CASSPLASGLEQFF. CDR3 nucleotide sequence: TGTGCCAGCAGCCCACTAGCATCGGGGCTTGAGCAGTTCTTC.

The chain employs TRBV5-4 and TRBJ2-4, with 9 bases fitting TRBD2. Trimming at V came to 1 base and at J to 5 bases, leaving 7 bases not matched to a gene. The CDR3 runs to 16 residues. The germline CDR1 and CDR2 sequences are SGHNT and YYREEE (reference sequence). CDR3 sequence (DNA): TGTGCCAGCAGCTTGAAAATAGCGGGAGTCGAAAACATTCAGTACTTC. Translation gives CASSLKIAGVENIQYF.

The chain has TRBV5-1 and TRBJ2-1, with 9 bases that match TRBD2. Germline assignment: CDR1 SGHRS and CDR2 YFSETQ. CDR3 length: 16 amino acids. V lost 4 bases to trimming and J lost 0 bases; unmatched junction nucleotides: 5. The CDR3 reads CASSRFSGSSYNEQFF. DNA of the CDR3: TGCGCCAGCAGCCGATTTAGCGGGAGCTCCTACAATGAGCAGTTCTTC.

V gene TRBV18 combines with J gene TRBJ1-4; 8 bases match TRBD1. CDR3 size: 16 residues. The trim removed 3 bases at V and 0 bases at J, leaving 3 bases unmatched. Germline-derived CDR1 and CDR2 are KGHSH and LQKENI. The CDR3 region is CASSPDRVSTNEKLFF. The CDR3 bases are TGTGCCAGCTCACCGGACAGGGTTTCAACTAATGAAAAACTGTTTTTT.

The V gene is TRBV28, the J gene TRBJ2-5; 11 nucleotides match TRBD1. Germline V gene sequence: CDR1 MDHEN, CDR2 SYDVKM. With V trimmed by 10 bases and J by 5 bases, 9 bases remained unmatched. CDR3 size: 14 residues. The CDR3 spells CATRTGGPGETQYF. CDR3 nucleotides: TGTGCCACCCGGACAGGGGGCCCGGGGGAGACCCAGTACTTC. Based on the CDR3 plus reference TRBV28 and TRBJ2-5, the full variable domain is DVKVTQSSRYLVKRTGEKVFLECVQDMDHENMFWYRQDPGLGLRLIYFSYDVKMKEKGDIPEGYSVSREKKERFSLILESASTNQTSMYLCATRTGGPGETQYFGPGTRLLVL.

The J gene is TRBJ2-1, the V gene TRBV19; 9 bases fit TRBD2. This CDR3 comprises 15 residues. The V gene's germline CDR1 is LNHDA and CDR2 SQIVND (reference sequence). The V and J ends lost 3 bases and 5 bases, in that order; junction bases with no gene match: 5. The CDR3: CASSIGVAGDNEQFF. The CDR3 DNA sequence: TGTGCCAGTAGTATTGGAGTAGCGGGAGACAATGAGCAGTTCTTC.

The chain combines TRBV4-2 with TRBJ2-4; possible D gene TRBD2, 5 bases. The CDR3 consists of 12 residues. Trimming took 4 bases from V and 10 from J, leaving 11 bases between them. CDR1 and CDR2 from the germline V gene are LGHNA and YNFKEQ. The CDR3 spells CASSRGGEIQYF. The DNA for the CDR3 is TGTGCCAGCAGCCGAGGAGGTGAAATTCAGTACTTC.

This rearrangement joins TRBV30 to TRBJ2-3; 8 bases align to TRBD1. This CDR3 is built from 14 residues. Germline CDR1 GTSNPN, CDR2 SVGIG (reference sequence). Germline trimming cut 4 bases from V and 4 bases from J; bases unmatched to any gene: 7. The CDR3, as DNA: TGTGCCTGGACCTCCGGACAGGGCGCAGATACGCAGTATTTT. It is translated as CAWTSGQGADTQYF.